This section outlines one T cell receptor (beta chain) sequence together with its context. This entry belongs to a study of T cell repertoires in cytomegalovirus infection. The overall study: From public TCR beta signatures came an indication of both CMV infection and matching HLA type.

J lost 1 base, V lost 6 bases, and 5 bases had no gene match. Germline V gene sequence: CDR1 DFQATT, CDR2 SNEGSKA (reference sequence). The CDR3 has 13 residues. TCRdb recomputed calls from the reads with MiXCR, one row per CDR3 protein. The data contain some 200,000 distinct CDR3 sequences, roughly 9% of them seen just once; the ten biggest clones take up about 4.2%. Material for sequencing was PBMCs. This TCR derives from a human donor in good health (CMV status not recorded). Some clones in this sample may be carry-over from other donors' samples. The chain has TRBV20-1 and TRBJ1-1; 7 nucleotides align to TRBD1. CDR3 coding DNA: TGCAGTGCCAGGGGGGTACGGAACACTGAAGCTTTCTTT. Its translation: CSARGVRNTEAFF.